These 27 T cell receptor beta chains were sequenced from one sample in a study of cutaneous CD30+ T cell lymphoproliferative disorder and hepatitis E. Sequencing was performed with immunoSEQ multiplex PCR; in TCRdb, only in-frame clones are kept and a portion is missing. Of several thousand clones listed, less than 80% were seen once; the top ten hold roughly 1%. The sequenced sample was blood. The receptors originated from a human donor with a cutaneous T cell lymphoproliferative disorder associated with hepatitis E virus.

This chain connects TRBV7-2 to TRBJ1-6; weak D call: TRBD1 (5 bases). Germline V gene lookup returns CDR1 SGHTA and CDR2 FQGNSA. V was pared by 1 base and J by 6 bases, with 16 bases between. The CDR3 spans 17 residues. CDR3 coding DNA: TGTGCCAGCAGCTTAGAAGGGACTCGAATTATTAATTCACCCCTCCACTTT. This encodes CASSLEGTRIINSPLHF.

This chain joins TRBV5-5 and TRBJ2-3; tentatively, D is TRBD2 (6 bases). V dropped 2 bases and J dropped 6 bases, with 13 bases sitting between them. Germline CDR1 SGHKS, CDR2 YYEKEE (reference sequence). The length of the CDR3 is 14 residues. This CDR3 reads CASSLSGRRDTQYF. DNA of the CDR3: TGTGCCAGCAGCTTATCAGGGAGGAGGGATACGCAGTATTTT.

This chain links TRBV29-1 with TRBJ2-7; the match to TRBD2 covers 16 bases. The CDR3 is made up of 19 amino acids. V was clipped by 7 bases and J by 0 bases; unmatched bases: 15. Germline V gives CDR1 SQVTM, CDR2 ANQGSEA. The CDR3 coding sequence is TGCAGCGGCGCCAGCCGGGGGACTAGCGGGGGGGCCAGCTCCTACGAGCAGTACTTC. It codes for CSGASRGTSGGASSYEQYF.

This rearrangement joins TRBV5-4 to TRBJ2-7; possible D gene TRBD1, 6 bases. CDR3 length: 14 amino acids. V was cut by 3 bases and J by 3 bases, with 13 bases left in between. CDR1 and CDR2 (germline): SGHNT, YYREEE (reference sequence). In DNA, the CDR3 is TGTGCCAGCAGCTCAGGGGCCCTCAGCTACGAGCAGTACTTC. Amino acids: CASSSGALSYEQYF.

The DNA of the CDR3 is TGTGCCAGCAGCGGTCAGGGGGTCTACAATGAGCAGTTCTTC. This sequence encodes CASSGQGVYNEQFF. V usage is TRBV9 and J usage is TRBJ2-1; 7 bases are a match to TRBD1. The CDR3 has 14 amino acids. The germline CDR1 and CDR2 sequences are SGDLS and YYNGEE. With 3 bases clipped from V and 3 bases from J, the junction kept 3 bases outside the gene matches.

This clone turned up a few times. The chain links TRBV9 to TRBJ1-3, with D perhaps matching TRBD1 (5 bases). This CDR3 is built from 15 residues. Trimming shortened V by 4 bases and J by 4 bases, and 15 bases separated the two germline ends. In germline, CDR1 is SGDLS, CDR2 YYNGEE. In DNA form, the CDR3 reads TGTGCCAGCAGCCCCTACGATGGGGCCGGAAACACCATATATTTT. Translating it yields CASSPYDGAGNTIYF.

The chain links TRBV15 to TRBJ2-4, with no clear D. The CDR3 loop spans 18 amino acids. V gave up 0 bases and J gave up 0 bases, with 15 bases separating them. Germline V gene sequence: CDR1 LNHNV, CDR2 YYDKDF (reference sequence). CDR3 sequence: CATSRDTTLPLAKNIQYF. CDR3 coding DNA: TGTGCCACCAGCAGAGATACCACTTTACCTTTAGCCAAAAACATTCAGTACTTC.

The chain couples TRBV27 to TRBJ2-2; D ambiguous. The CDR3 is 14 residues long. Germline V CDR1 and CDR2: MNHEY, SMNVEV (reference sequence). V gave up 2 bases and J gave up 6 bases, with 10 bases separating them. In DNA form, the CDR3 reads TGTGCCAGCAGTTTAATAGAGGTTCCCGGGGAGCTGTTTTTT. Its protein is CASSLIEVPGELFF.

This chain connects TRBV6-1 to TRBJ2-7; 9 positions agree with TRBD1. The J segment lost 3 bases and the V segment lost 4 bases, leaving 7 bases of the junction unmatched. The germline gives CDR1 MNHNS, CDR2 SASEGT. The CDR3 is 15 residues long. The CDR3 protein is CASSASGTGIYEQYF. The CDR3 nucleotides are TGTGCCAGCAGTGCCTCCGGGACAGGGATCTACGAGCAGTACTTC.

The chain is built from TRBV7-2 and TRBJ2-3; D remains unclear. Germline CDR1 is SGHTA and CDR2 is FQGNSA. V was shortened by 1 base and J by 6 bases, with 11 bases between the two germline ends. CDR3 length equals 14 residues. CDR3 bases: TGTGCCAGCAGCTTAGTTCCCTCCGCTGATACGCAGTATTTT. Encoded protein: CASSLVPSADTQYF.

The gene calls are TRBV18 and TRBJ2-3; 10 bases map to TRBD1. Germline CDR1 KGHSH, CDR2 LQKENI. The CDR3 is 16 residues long. The junction had 2 bases not matched to a gene; V was cut back by 0 bases and J by 2 bases. The CDR3 DNA sequence: TGTGCCAGCTCACCACCGGGACAGGGGACCACAGATACGCAGTATTTT. Encoded protein: CASSPPGQGTTDTQYF.

The CDR3 bases are TGTGCCAGCAGCTTAAGGGGGCAGGGGGAGACCCAGTACTTC. This codes for CASSLRGQGETQYF. The V gene is TRBV11-3, the J gene TRBJ2-5; 7 bases agree with TRBD1. CDR1 SGHNT and CDR2 YENEEA come from the germline V gene. The CDR3 has 14 residues. J was trimmed by 5 bases and V by 2 bases; bases with no gene match: 5.

The genes are TRBV5-1 and TRBJ2-3, with TRBD1 matching over 7 bases. Germline V CDR1 and CDR2: SGHRS, YFSETQ. This CDR3 spans 14 amino acids. V gave up 4 bases and J gave up 3 bases; unmatched junction bases: 5. The CDR3 sequence: CASSQGQRTDTQYF. DNA of the CDR3: TGCGCCAGCAGCCAGGGACAGCGAACAGATACGCAGTATTTT.

The gene calls are TRBV9 and TRBJ2-3, with 8 bases aligning to TRBD1. V shed 6 bases, J shed 2 bases, and the junction held 5 bases outside the gene matches. This CDR3 is 14 amino acids long. The germline V gene encodes CDR1 SGDLS and CDR2 YYNGEE. The CDR3 spells CASNRQGATDTQYF. The CDR3 DNA reads as TGTGCCAGCAATAGGCAGGGGGCCACAGATACGCAGTATTTT.

As concerns this clone: The junction differs from germline at one of its ends, possibly a read error. This chain connects TRBV28 to TRBJ2-7, with TRBD2 matching 9 bases. CDR3 size: 16 residues. Germline CDR1 reads MDHEN; CDR2 reads SYDVKM. The CDR3 reads CASRTSAGGASHEQYF. CDR3 nucleotide sequence: TGTGCCAGCAGGACCTCAGCGGGGGGTGCCTCCCACGAGCAGTACTTC. The variable domain in full, completed from reference TRBV28 and TRBJ2-7, reads DVKVTQSSRYLVKRTGEKVFLECVQDMDHENMFWYRQDPGLGLRLIYFSYDVKMKEKGDIPEGYSVSREKKERFSLILESASTNQTSMYLCASRTSAGGASHEQYFGPGTRLTVT.

This chain uses TRBV30 with TRBJ1-3; D not resolved. The germline V gene has CDR1 GTSNPN and CDR2 SVGIG (reference sequence). Trimming took off 3 bases at V and 0 bases at J, with 9 bases between the two ends. This CDR3 comprises 14 residues. The DNA for the CDR3 is TGTGCCTGGAGCCCGACGGACTCTGGAAACACCATATATTTT. It encodes CAWSPTDSGNTIYF.

The gene calls are TRBV6-5 and TRBJ2-5, with D maybe TRBD2 (7 bases). Germline CDR1 is MNHEY and CDR2 is SVGAGI. CDR3 length: 14 residues. V was cut by 11 bases and J by 5 bases, with 21 bases left in between. For the CDR3, the DNA is TGTGCCGTGGGAGGGGGAGGGGCCGGGGAGACCCAGTACTTC. Translation gives CAVGGGGAGETQYF.

This chain joins TRBV6-1 and TRBJ2-1; 10 bases agree with TRBD2. J lost 7 bases, V lost 4 bases, and 7 bases had no gene match. CDR3 length: 15 amino acids. The germline V gene encodes CDR1 MNHNS and CDR2 SASEGT. CDR3 region: CASSGGLAQENEQFF. CDR3 bases: TGTGCCAGCAGTGGGGGACTAGCGCAGGAGAATGAGCAGTTCTTC.

The CDR3 protein is CASSLKRGHTDTQYF. The CDR3 DNA reads as TGCGCCAGCAGCTTAAAGCGGGGCCACACAGATACGCAGTATTTT. The chain links TRBV5-1 to TRBJ2-3, with TRBD2 matching over 7 bases. Germline trimming cut 2 bases from V and 2 bases from J; bases unmatched to any gene: 5. The germline CDR1 and CDR2 sequences are SGHRS and YFSETQ. The CDR3 covers 15 residues.

This chain uses TRBV6-5 with TRBJ1-1; tentative D call: TRBD1 (5 bases). Germline V lookup: CDR1 MNHEY, CDR2 SVGAGI. The CDR3 consists of 14 residues. Trimming took 0 bases from V and 8 from J, leaving 13 bases between them. The CDR3 sequence: CASSYSRQFFEAFF. In DNA form, the CDR3 reads TGTGCCAGCAGTTACTCGAGACAGTTTTTCGAAGCTTTCTTT.

V is TRBV4-3 and J is TRBJ1-1; the D gene is possibly TRBD1 (5 bases). Germline assignment: CDR1 LGHNA and CDR2 YSLEER. The CDR3 spans 14 residues. Trimming shortened V by 0 bases and J by 8 bases, and 13 bases separated the two germline ends. Here the CDR3 reads CASSQERWGEEAFF. Written as DNA, the CDR3 is TGCGCCAGCAGCCAAGAACGGTGGGGGGAAGAAGCTTTCTTT.

The chain uses TRBV7-2 and TRBJ2-7; 8 bases align to TRBD2. The ends lost 4 bases at V and 0 bases at J; junction bases unmatched: 8. The CDR3 is 16 amino acids. Germline V gene sequence: CDR1 SGHTA, CDR2 FQGNSA. The CDR3 region is CASSSGTSGVSYEQYF. DNA for the CDR3: TGTGCCAGCAGCTCTGGAACTAGCGGAGTCTCCTACGAGCAGTACTTC.

This sequence joins TRBV2 and TRBJ2-5, with D maybe TRBD1 (7 bases). Germline V CDR1 and CDR2: SNHLY, FYNNEI. The V end was cut by 4 bases, the J end by 5 bases, with 14 bases between. This CDR3 has 14 residues. The CDR3 spells CASSASGGRETQYF. DNA of the CDR3: TGTGCCAGCAGTGCATCAGGGGGGAGGGAGACCCAGTACTTC.

The CDR3 DNA is TGTGCCAGCAGCTTAACGGCAGGACGCGAGCAGTACTTC. This encodes CASSLTAGREQYF. The chain carries TRBV7-3 and TRBJ2-7; D is undetermined. Germline values: CDR1 SGHTA, CDR2 FQGTGA. The CDR3 length is 13 residues. The V and J ends lost 0 bases and 6 bases respectively, with 9 bases between them.

V gene TRBV11-2 combines with J gene TRBJ1-2; 7 positions match TRBD1. Germline V CDR1 and CDR2: SGHAT, FQNNGV. Unmatched junction bases numbered 8, after V lost 5 bases and J lost 8 bases. This CDR3 spans 13 amino acids. CDR3: CASSPDRVGGYTF. The DNA for the CDR3 is TGTGCCAGCAGCCCCGACAGGGTCGGGGGCTACACCTTC. Variable domain in full (rest from reference TRBV11-2 and TRBJ1-2): EAGVAQSPRYKIIEKRQSVAFWCNPISGHATLYWYQQILGQGPKLLIQFQNNGVVDDSQLPKDRFSAERLKGVDSTLKIQPAKLEDSAVYLCASSPDRVGGYTFGSGTRLTVV.

This chain links TRBV6-5 with TRBJ2-1, with TRBD1 matching 7 bases. The CDR3 sequence is 14 residues long. CDR1 and CDR2 from the germline V gene are MNHEY and SVGAGI. The J segment lost 7 bases and the V segment lost 6 bases, leaving 9 bases of the junction unmatched. The CDR3 DNA reads as TGTGCCAGCAGCTTTCGGGACAGACCGAATGAGCAGTTCTTC. This gives the protein CASSFRDRPNEQFF.

The chain is built from TRBV27 and TRBJ1-5; TRBD1 matches 7 bases. This CDR3 has 18 residues. With 6 bases clipped from V and 3 bases from J, the junction kept 17 bases outside the gene matches. The V gene's germline CDR1 is MNHEY and CDR2 SMNVEV (reference sequence). The CDR3 here is CASRLRGGDTGDNQPQHF. As DNA, the CDR3 is TGTGCCAGCAGACTGCGGGGTGGAGACACAGGGGACAATCAGCCCCAGCATTTT.